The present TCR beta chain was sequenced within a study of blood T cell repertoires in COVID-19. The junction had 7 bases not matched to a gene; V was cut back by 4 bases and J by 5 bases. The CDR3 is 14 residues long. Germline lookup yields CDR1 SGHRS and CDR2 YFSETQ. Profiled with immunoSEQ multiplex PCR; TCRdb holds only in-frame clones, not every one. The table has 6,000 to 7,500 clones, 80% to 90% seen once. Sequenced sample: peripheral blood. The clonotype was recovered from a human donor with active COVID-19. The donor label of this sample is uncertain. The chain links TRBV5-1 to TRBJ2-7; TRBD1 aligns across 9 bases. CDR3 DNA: TGCGCCAGCAGCCAAACCGGGACAGGGAACGAGCAGTACTTC. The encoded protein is CASSQTGTGNEQYF.